These 7 T cell receptor beta chains came from one sample sequenced in a study of shared clonotypes between healthy human individuals. TCRdb keeps only in-frame clones here, not all; method: immunoSEQ multiplex PCR. The repertoire holds 1.5 million to 2.5 million clones, with about 94% as singletons. Naive CD8 populations comprised CD45RO-negative cells positively selected for CCR7, excluding terminally differentiated effector memory CD45RA+ cells. Source material: naive CD8+ T cells sorted from blood. These receptors came from a young man in good health.

This chain connects TRBV27 to TRBJ2-7; 9 positions agree with TRBD1. J gave up 12 bases and V 5 bases, and 14 bases lay outside the gene matches. Germline-derived CDR1 and CDR2 are MNHEY and SMNVEV (reference sequence). The CDR3 has 14 residues. The CDR3: CASSDGQGNGGPYF. DNA of the CDR3: TGTGCCAGCAGTGACGGACAGGGGAACGGGGGGCCGTACTTC.

The V call is TRBV4-3, the J call TRBJ1-1; D is undetermined. The ends were cut back, 2 bases at V and 1 base at J, with 14 bases in the middle. Germline V gene lookup returns CDR1 LGHNA and CDR2 YSLEER. The CDR3 is 16 residues long. The CDR3, as DNA: TGCGCCAGCAGCCAATTCTTCTCAGGCTGGAACACTGAAGCTTTCTTT. Amino acid sequence: CASSQFFSGWNTEAFF.

The CDR3 is CASSLRGTSEHLEQFF. The CDR3 coding sequence is TGCGCCAGCAGCTTGCGCGGGACTAGCGAACACCTCGAGCAGTTCTTC. This chain joins TRBV5-1 and TRBJ2-1, with 10 positions matching TRBD2. This CDR3 comprises 16 residues. Losses at the gene ends were 1 base for V and 10 bases for J; bases not matched to a gene: 11. Germline CDR1 reads SGHRS; CDR2 reads YFSETQ.

This chain links TRBV5-1 with TRBJ1-2; 7 bases map to TRBD1. V shed 0 bases, J shed 8 bases, and the junction held 16 bases outside the gene matches. The germline V gene has CDR1 SGHRS and CDR2 YFSETQ. This CDR3 region has 17 residues. This CDR3 is CASSLDYRQGPLQGYTF. For the CDR3, the DNA is TGCGCCAGCAGCTTGGACTATAGACAGGGCCCTTTACAAGGCTACACCTTC.

The genes are TRBV29-1 and TRBJ2-5, with 8 nucleotides matching TRBD1. Germline V gene lookup returns CDR1 SQVTM and CDR2 ANQGSEA. The CDR3 covers 14 residues. With 1 base clipped from V and 5 bases from J, the junction kept 6 bases outside the gene matches. The CDR3 nucleotides are TGCAGCGTTGAAGGGCGGACAGGGTGGGAGACCCAGTACTTC. Protein product: CSVEGRTGWETQYF. Based on the CDR3 plus reference TRBV29-1 and TRBJ2-5, the full variable domain is SAVISQKPSRDICQRGTSLTIQCQVDSQVTMMFWYRQQPGQSLTLIATANQGSEATYESGFVIDKFPISRPNLTFSTLTVSNMSPEDSSIYLCSVEGRTGWETQYFGPGTRLLVL.

The genes are TRBV4-1 and TRBJ2-7; D is possibly TRBD1 (6 bases). CDR3 size: 14 residues. Germline CDR1 reads MGHRA; CDR2 reads YSYEKL. V was pared by 0 bases and J by 3 bases, with 9 bases between. The CDR3 bases are TGCGCCAGCAGCCAAGATCAGGGGCGCTACGAGCAGTACTTC. Protein product: CASSQDQGRYEQYF.

This sequence joins TRBV7-6 and TRBJ1-1; 7 bases line up with TRBD1. Looked up from germline, CDR1 is SGHVS and CDR2 is FNYEAQ. V was clipped by 0 bases and J by 0 bases; unmatched bases: 7. The CDR3 is 17 residues long. In nucleotides, the CDR3 is TGTGCCAGCAGCTTAGCGGGACAGAGGTTGATGAACACTGAAGCTTTCTTT. Protein sequence: CASSLAGQRLMNTEAFF.